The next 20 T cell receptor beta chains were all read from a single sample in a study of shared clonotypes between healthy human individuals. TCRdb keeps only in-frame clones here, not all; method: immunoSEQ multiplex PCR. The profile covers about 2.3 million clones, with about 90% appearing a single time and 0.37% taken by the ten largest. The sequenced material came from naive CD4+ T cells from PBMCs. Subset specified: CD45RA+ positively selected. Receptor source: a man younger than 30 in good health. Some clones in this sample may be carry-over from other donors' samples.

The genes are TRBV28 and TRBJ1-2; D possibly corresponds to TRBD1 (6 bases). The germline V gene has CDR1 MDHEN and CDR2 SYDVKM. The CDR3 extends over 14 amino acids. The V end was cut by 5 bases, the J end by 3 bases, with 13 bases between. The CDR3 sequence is CASSPSGVYYGYTF. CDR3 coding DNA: TGTGCCAGCAGTCCCTCAGGGGTTTACTATGGCTACACCTTC.

CDR3 protein: CATSRGLSGSALDEQYF. CDR3 nucleotides: TGTGCCACCAGCAGAGGACTAAGCGGGAGTGCCTTGGACGAGCAGTACTTC. The V and J genes are TRBV15 and TRBJ2-7; the match to TRBD2 covers 8 bases. Germline V gives CDR1 LNHNV, CDR2 YYDKDF (reference sequence). The length of the CDR3 is 17 residues. J lost 5 bases, V lost 1 base, and 13 bases had no gene match.

The CDR3 DNA follows: TGCGCCAGCAGCGAGGGACTAGTCAATGAGCAGTTCTTC. This codes for CASSEGLVNEQFF. The rearrangement links TRBV5-1 to TRBJ2-1; 8 bases are a match to TRBD2. The length of the CDR3 is 13 residues. The V gene's germline CDR1 is SGHRS and CDR2 YFSETQ. V gave up 4 bases and J gave up 6 bases; unmatched junction bases: 3. Full variable domain (rest looked up from reference TRBV5-1 and TRBJ2-1): KAGVTQTPRYLIKTRGQQVTLSCSPISGHRSVSWYQQTPGQGLQFLFEYFSETQRNKGNFPGRFSGRQFSNSRSEMNVSTLELGDSALYLCASSEGLVNEQFFGPGTRLTVL.

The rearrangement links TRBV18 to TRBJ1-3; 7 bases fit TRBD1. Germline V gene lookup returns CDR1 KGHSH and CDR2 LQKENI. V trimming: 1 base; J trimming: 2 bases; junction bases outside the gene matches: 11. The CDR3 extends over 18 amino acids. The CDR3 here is CASSPLPYRDSTGNTIYF. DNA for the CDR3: TGTGCCAGCTCACCACTTCCCTACCGGGACAGCACTGGAAACACCATATATTTT.

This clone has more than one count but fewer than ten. As DNA, the CDR3 is TGTGCCAGCACTCTCCCCGTTTTGGGAGTTGAAGCTTTCTTT. Amino acid sequence: CASTLPVLGVEAFF. This chain joins TRBV7-9 and TRBJ1-1; D gene uncertain. The CDR3 has 14 residues. The V end was cut by 7 bases, the J end by 7 bases, with 19 bases between. Germline CDR1 SEHNR, CDR2 FQNEAQ (reference sequence).

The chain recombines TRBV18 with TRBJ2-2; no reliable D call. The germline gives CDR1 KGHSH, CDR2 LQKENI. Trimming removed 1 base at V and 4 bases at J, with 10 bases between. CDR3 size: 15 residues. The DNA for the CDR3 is TGTGCCAGCTCACCACTCCCGGATACCACCGGGGAGCTGTTTTTT. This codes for CASSPLPDTTGELFF.

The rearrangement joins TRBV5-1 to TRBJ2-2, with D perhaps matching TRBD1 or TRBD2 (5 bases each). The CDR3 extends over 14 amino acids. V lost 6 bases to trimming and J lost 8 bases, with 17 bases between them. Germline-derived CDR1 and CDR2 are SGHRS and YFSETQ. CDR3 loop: CASTGTQISGELFF. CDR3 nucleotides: TGCGCCAGCACCGGGACCCAAATCTCTGGGGAGCTGTTTTTT.

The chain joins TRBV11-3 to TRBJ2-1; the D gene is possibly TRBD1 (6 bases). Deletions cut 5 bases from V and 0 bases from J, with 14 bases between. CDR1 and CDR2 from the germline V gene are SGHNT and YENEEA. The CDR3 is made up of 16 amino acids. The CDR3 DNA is TGTGCCAGCAGCGGGGGACACATGAGCTCCTACAATGAGCAGTTCTTC. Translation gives CASSGGHMSSYNEQFF.

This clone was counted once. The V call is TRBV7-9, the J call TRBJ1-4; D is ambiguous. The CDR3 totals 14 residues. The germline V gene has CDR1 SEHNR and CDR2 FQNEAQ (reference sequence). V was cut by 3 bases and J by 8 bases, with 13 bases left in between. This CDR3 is CASSLYPGGEKLFF. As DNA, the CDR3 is TGTGCCAGCAGCTTGTACCCGGGTGGGGAAAAACTGTTTTTT.

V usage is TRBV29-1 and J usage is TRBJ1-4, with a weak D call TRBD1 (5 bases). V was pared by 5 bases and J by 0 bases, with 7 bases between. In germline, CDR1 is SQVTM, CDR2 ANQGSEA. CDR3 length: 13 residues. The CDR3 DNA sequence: TGCAGCGTTAGCAGGGCAACTAATGAAAAACTGTTTTTT. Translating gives CSVSRATNEKLFF.

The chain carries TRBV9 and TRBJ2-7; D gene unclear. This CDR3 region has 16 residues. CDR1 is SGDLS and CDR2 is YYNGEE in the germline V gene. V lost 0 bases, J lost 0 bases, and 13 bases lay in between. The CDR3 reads CASSVGAPGASYEQYF. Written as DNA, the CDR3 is TGTGCCAGCAGCGTAGGGGCCCCAGGAGCCTCCTACGAGCAGTACTTC.

The CDR3 DNA sequence: TGTGCCAGCAGCTTCCTACAGGGGCCATCTGACAATGAGCAGTTCTTC. Translation: CASSFLQGPSDNEQFF. The chain uses TRBV5-4 and TRBJ2-1, with TRBD1 identical over 7 bases. The V segment lost 2 bases and the J segment 5 bases; nucleotides outside the gene matches: 10. CDR3 length equals 16 residues. Germline CDR1 is SGHNT and CDR2 is YYREEE (reference sequence).

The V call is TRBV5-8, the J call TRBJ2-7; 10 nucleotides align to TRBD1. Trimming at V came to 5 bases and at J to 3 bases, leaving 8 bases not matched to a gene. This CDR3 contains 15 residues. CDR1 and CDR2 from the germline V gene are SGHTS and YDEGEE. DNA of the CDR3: TGTGCCAGCAGTCCCGGGACAGGGGTAGGCTACGAGCAGTACTTC. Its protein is CASSPGTGVGYEQYF.

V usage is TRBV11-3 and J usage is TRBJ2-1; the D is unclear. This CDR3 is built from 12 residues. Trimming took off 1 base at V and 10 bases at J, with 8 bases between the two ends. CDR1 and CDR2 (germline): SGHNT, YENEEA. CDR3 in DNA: TGTGCCAGCAGCTTAGGGGTGGGGGAGCAGTTCTTC. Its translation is CASSLGVGEQFF.

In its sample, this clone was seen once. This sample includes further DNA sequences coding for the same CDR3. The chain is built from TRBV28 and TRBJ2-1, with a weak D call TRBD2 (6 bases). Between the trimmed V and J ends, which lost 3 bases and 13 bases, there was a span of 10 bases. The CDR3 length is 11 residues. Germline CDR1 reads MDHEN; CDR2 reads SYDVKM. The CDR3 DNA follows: TGTGCCAGCAGTTTGCGGGGAGGCCAGTTCTTC. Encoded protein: CASSLRGGQFF.

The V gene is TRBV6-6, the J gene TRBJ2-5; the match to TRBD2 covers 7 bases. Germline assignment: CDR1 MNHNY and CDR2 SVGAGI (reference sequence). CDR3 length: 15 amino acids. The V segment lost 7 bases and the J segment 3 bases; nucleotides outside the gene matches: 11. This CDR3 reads CASTPRGRAEETQYF. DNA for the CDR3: TGTGCCAGCACGCCCCGCGGGAGAGCGGAAGAGACCCAGTACTTC.

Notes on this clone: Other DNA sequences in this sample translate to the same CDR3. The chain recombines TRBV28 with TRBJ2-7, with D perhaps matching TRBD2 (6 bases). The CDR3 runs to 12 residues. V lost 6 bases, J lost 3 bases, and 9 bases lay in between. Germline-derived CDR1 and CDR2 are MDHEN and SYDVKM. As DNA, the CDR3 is TGTGCCAGCAGCCCCGGGAGCTACGAGCAGTACTTC. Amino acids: CASSPGSYEQYF.

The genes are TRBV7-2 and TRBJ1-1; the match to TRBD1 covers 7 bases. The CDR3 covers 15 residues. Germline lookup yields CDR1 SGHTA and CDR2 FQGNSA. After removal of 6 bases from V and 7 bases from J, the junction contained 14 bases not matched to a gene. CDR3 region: CASRPKTGLGGEAFF. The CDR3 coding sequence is TGTGCCAGCAGGCCGAAGACAGGGTTGGGGGGTGAAGCTTTCTTT.

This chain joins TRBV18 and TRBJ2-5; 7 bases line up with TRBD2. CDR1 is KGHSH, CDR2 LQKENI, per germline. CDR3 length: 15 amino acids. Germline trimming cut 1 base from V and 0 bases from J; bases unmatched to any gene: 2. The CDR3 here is CASSPQLADQETQYF. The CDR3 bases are TGTGCCAGCTCACCACAGCTAGCGGACCAAGAGACCCAGTACTTC. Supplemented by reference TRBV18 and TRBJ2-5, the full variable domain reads NAGVMQNPRHLVRRRGQEARLRCSPMKGHSHVYWYRQLPEEGLKFMVYLQKENIIDESGMPKERFSAEFPKEGPSILRIQQVVRGDSAAYFCASSPQLADQETQYFGPGTRLLVL.

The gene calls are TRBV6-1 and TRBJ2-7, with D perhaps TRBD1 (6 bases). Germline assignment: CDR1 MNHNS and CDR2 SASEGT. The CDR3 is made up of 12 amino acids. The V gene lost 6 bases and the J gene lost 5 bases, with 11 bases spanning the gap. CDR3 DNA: TGTGCCAGCAGGAGAAACAGGGACGAGCAGTACTTC. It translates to CASRRNRDEQYF.